Below are 2 T cell receptor beta chains sequenced from a single sample in a study of beta chain features in type 1 diabetes. General observations from the study: Across all four CD4+ subsets, people with type 1 diabetes showed modestly shorter TCRB CDR3s.

Antigens for these TCRs are unknown. Since all of the isolated RNA was reverse transcribed, expressed TCRB transcripts were what got sequenced. Profiled with immunoSEQ multiplex PCR; TCRdb holds only in-frame clones, not every one. Seen here are 160,000 or so clones, around 9% observed once, and the top ten hold roughly 0.72%. Material: central memory CD4+ T cells from blood. These receptors were taken from a young woman with type 1 diabetes.

The V gene is TRBV28, the J gene TRBJ2-2; 9 bases agree with TRBD1. The ends lost 4 bases at V and 6 bases at J; junction bases unmatched: 9. The CDR3 length is 16 residues. Germline V lookup: CDR1 MDHEN, CDR2 SYDVKM. DNA for the CDR3: TGTGCCAGCAGTTCACCGGGACAGGGCTTGTCCGGGGAGCTGTTTTTT. This sequence encodes CASSSPGQGLSGELFF. The full variable domain, with the rest looked up from reference TRBV28 and TRBJ2-2, is DVKVTQSSRYLVKRTGEKVFLECVQDMDHENMFWYRQDPGLGLRLIYFSYDVKMKEKGDIPEGYSVSREKKERFSLILESASTNQTSMYLCASSSPGQGLSGELFFGEGSRLTVL.

The J gene is TRBJ2-3, the V gene TRBV5-1; D might be TRBD1 (5 bases). V lost 0 bases to trimming and J lost 2 bases, with 10 bases between them. This CDR3 is 15 amino acids long. Germline V lookup: CDR1 SGHRS, CDR2 YFSETQ. In DNA form, the CDR3 reads TGCGCCAGCAGCTTGGGACAGCGATACACAGATACGCAGTATTTT. As protein: CASSLGQRYTDTQYF.